These T cell receptor beta chains were read from a single sample in a study of beta chain features in type 1 diabetes. Assay used: immunoSEQ multiplex PCR; TCRdb lists only in-frame clones, some missing. This sample yields roughly 240,000 clones, of which around 65% are seen a single time; around 0.057% belongs to the top ten. Material: naive CD4+ T cells from blood. These receptors came from a man aged 25-45 years in good health. Each CDR3 is given without its conserved first and last residue. A D gene is named only where the DNA matches it firmly.

v_call	d_call	j_call	cdr3_aa
TRBV7-2	-	TRBJ2-5	ASSLRGSSGETQY
TRBV5-1	-	TRBJ2-5	ASSSGARETQY
TRBV30	-	TRBJ1-1	AWSVTGSTEAF
TRBV4-2	-	TRBJ2-5	ASSQDRVQETQY
TRBV29-1	TRBD1	TRBJ2-7	SVSDRAYEQY
TRBV5-1	-	TRBJ2-3	ASSPQGAGSTDTQY
TRBV9	-	TRBJ2-1	ASSLTGVSYNEQF
TRBV30	-	TRBJ1-6	ARQPRGPSPLH
TRBV7-2	-	TRBJ2-2	ASSLRRGNTGELF
TRBV11-2	-	TRBJ2-7	ASSFPLGQSEQY
TRBV4-1	TRBD2	TRBJ2-1	ASSRTGTSGIKLYNEQF
TRBV30	TRBD1	TRBJ2-7	AWRLDRGYEQY
TRBV30	-	TRBJ1-5	AWGETGYQPQH
TRBV29-1	TRBD2	TRBJ2-7	SAMLGGRFSYEQY
TRBV7-2	-	TRBJ2-7	ASSLGRAKLPYEQY
TRBV9	-	TRBJ2-5	ASSVVPSRETQY
TRBV9	TRBD2	TRBJ2-3	ASSLTSGTDTQY
TRBV27	-	TRBJ2-7	ASSPQDNSYEQY
TRBV28	-	TRBJ2-1	ASSSKTVRSYNEQF
TRBV7-8	-	TRBJ2-4	ASSLWADIQY
TRBV6-5	-	TRBJ1-6	ASSYQPGVSPLH
TRBV25-1	-	TRBJ2-4	ASSDSDAAKNIQY
TRBV6-1	TRBD1	TRBJ1-2	ASSGTDRIHGYT
TRBV14	-	TRBJ1-6	ASSQDRGRKGDNSPLH
TRBV7-2	TRBD2	TRBJ2-1	ASSLGSGTSGNNEQF
TRBV5-6	-	TRBJ1-6	ASSWQGNSPLH
TRBV5-6	-	TRBJ2-4	ASSQRQILAKNIQY
TRBV4-3	TRBD2	TRBJ2-2	ASSQGLAGVSGELF
TRBV23-1	-	TRBJ1-2	ASSQNRDNYGYT
TRBV18	-	TRBJ2-3	ASSPQGLADTQY
TRBV29-1	-	TRBJ1-2	SVDFYPNYGYT
TRBV29-1	-	TRBJ2-1	SVVQLYYNEQF
TRBV30	TRBD1	TRBJ2-1	AWSGQGIEQF
TRBV13	TRBD2	TRBJ2-6	ASSLDPAGGSGANVLT
TRBV29-1	-	TRBJ2-7	SVTTVRRPSYEQY
TRBV7-2	-	TRBJ2-7	ASSSDSLSYEQY
TRBV2	-	TRBJ1-2	ASSERLYGYT
TRBV25-1	TRBD1	-	ASGGQGKGEQY
TRBV28	-	TRBJ2-4	ASSYQGAKNIQY
TRBV28	-	TRBJ1-2	ASSLWAQVPNYGYT
TRBV30	-	TRBJ2-3	AWSVLRTDTQY
TRBV9	TRBD2	TRBJ2-1	ASSVAPGLDRDEQF
TRBV14	-	TRBJ2-1	ASSSVGEQF
TRBV7-2	-	TRBJ2-5	ASSSWGVPETQY
TRBV7-9	-	TRBJ2-5	ASSVSWETQY
TRBV30	-	TRBJ1-1	AWMDSTEAF
TRBV30	-	TRBJ1-4	AWLPGPRRDEKLF
TRBV29-1	-	TRBJ2-1	SAHDRINEQF
TRBV6-5	TRBD1	TRBJ2-7	ASSYGGRGLPYEQY
TRBV5-1	-	TRBJ1-6	ASSAGTINSPLH
TRBV11-2	-	TRBJ2-7	ASSLASTHLTYEQY
TRBV20-1	-	TRBJ2-1	SATKQVQF
TRBV20-1	-	TRBJ2-5	SAFPRETQY
TRBV28	TRBD1	TRBJ2-3	ASRSGQPLLQY
TRBV4-3	-	TRBJ2-1	ASSPQGTPNNEQF
TRBV30	TRBD2	TRBJ2-7	AWSVLAGGLGEQY
TRBV15	-	TRBJ1-5	ATSRDMGNQPQH
TRBV9	-	TRBJ2-1	ASSVGPGVYNEQF